This T cell receptor beta chain was captured by sequencing in a study of cytomegalovirus exposure and HLA in healthy donors. Study-wide results and limits: Analysis was performed later, and it showed HLA-associated TCR beta chains to be more clonally expanded than equally common others. Available immune exposure information was restricted to CMV serostatus only.

Use of 60 Vbeta and 13 Jbeta primers characterized the PCR. The data were produced by immunoSEQ multiplex PCR, yet TCRdb's version contains in-frame clones alone and is incomplete. The profile shows 100,000 to 150,000 clones, about four fifths of them singletons. Trimming left V 2 bases short and J 1 base short, with 12 bases between. The CDR3 runs to 15 residues. Per the germline V gene, CDR1 is SGHNT and CDR2 is YYREEE (reference sequence). As regards this clone: What it recognizes is unknown.

The donors comprised healthy bone marrow donors. Donors sampled were nominally healthy, though unrecorded immune exposures were likely. The chain couples TRBV5-4 to TRBJ1-2, with D uncertain. The TCR was taken from a woman aged 55-75 years in good health and CMV-seropositive. Sequences were obtained from PBMCs. The CDR3: CASSFRFTLNYGYTF. CDR3 DNA sequence: TGTGCCAGCAGCTTCAGGTTTACCCTTAACTATGGCTACACCTTC.